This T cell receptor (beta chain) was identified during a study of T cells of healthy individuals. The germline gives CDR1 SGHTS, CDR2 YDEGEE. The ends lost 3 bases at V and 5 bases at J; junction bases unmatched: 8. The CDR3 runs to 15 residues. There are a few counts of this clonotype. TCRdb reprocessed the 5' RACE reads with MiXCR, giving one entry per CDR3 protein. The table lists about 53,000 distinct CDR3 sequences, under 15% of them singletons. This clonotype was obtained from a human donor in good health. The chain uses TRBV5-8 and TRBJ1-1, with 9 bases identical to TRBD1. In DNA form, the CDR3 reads TGTGCCAGCAGCTCGACAGGGGGGGCTCAAACTGAAGCTTTCTTT. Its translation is CASSSTGGAQTEAFF.